The rows below give T cell receptor beta chains drawn from one sample of a study of cytomegalovirus exposure and HLA in healthy donors. This table comes from immunoSEQ multiplex PCR, and its TCRdb copy is limited to in-frame clones, with some not included. The sample has about 70,000 clones, nearly 95% seen once; the top ten hold roughly 5.3%. Sequenced sample: PBMCs. The receptors here all came from a man in his late teens or twenties in good health and CMV-seropositive. Both conserved end residues are part of each CDR3. Each record gives: J gene, V gene, CDR3 protein.

j_call: TRBJ2-2
v_call: TRBV11-2
cdr3_aa: CASSYWGQGAGATGELFF

j_call: TRBJ1-2
v_call: TRBV2
cdr3_aa: CASSPGQGWYGYTF

j_call: TRBJ2-2
v_call: TRBV7-2
cdr3_aa: CASSSTVFANTGELFF

j_call: TRBJ1-2
v_call: TRBV27
cdr3_aa: CASSLSRQGGVGYTF

j_call: TRBJ2-7
v_call: TRBV7-9
cdr3_aa: CASSLSGTGVYEQYF

j_call: TRBJ2-1
v_call: TRBV2
cdr3_aa: CASRKGSGVVEQFF

j_call: TRBJ2-5
v_call: TRBV27
cdr3_aa: CASSLNGDTLRETQYF

j_call: TRBJ1-1
v_call: TRBV5-4
cdr3_aa: CASSLGGGAMLNTEAFF

j_call: TRBJ2-7
v_call: TRBV27
cdr3_aa: CASSLFPPSSYEQYF

j_call: TRBJ1-4
v_call: TRBV11-2
cdr3_aa: CASSPLDSDNEKLFF

j_call: TRBJ1-5
v_call: TRBV2
cdr3_aa: CASSENSGLYQPQHF

j_call: TRBJ2-3
v_call: TRBV19
cdr3_aa: CASSFGTGVSDTQYF

j_call: TRBJ2-3
v_call: TRBV5-1
cdr3_aa: CASSLGAPDTDTQYF

j_call: TRBJ2-5
v_call: TRBV6-1
cdr3_aa: CASSGQGGGETQYF

j_call: TRBJ1-2
v_call: TRBV29-1
cdr3_aa: CSAGQDYGYTF

j_call: TRBJ2-3
v_call: TRBV7-9
cdr3_aa: CASSSGRITDTQYF

j_call: TRBJ2-7
v_call: TRBV10-1
cdr3_aa: CASSDMDKYEQYF

j_call: TRBJ1-1
v_call: TRBV6-1
cdr3_aa: CASSQYTEAFF

j_call: TRBJ2-7
v_call: TRBV4-1
cdr3_aa: CASSQGQGPSYEQYF

j_call: TRBJ2-1
v_call: TRBV7-3
cdr3_aa: CASSLSGNSNEQFF

j_call: TRBJ1-5
v_call: TRBV28
cdr3_aa: CASTSPTRGEPQHF

j_call: TRBJ1-4
v_call: TRBV7-8
cdr3_aa: CASTKDSYNEKLFF

j_call: TRBJ1-5
v_call: TRBV18
cdr3_aa: CASSPSGEQPQHF

j_call: TRBJ2-2
v_call: TRBV10-1
cdr3_aa: CASSPQGGTGELFF

j_call: TRBJ2-1
v_call: TRBV10-2
cdr3_aa: CASRGLNNEQFF

j_call: TRBJ2-3
v_call: TRBV19
cdr3_aa: CASTLGGPLAGVPDTQYF

j_call: TRBJ2-7
v_call: TRBV5-1
cdr3_aa: CASSLGRDEQYF

j_call: TRBJ2-3
v_call: TRBV9
cdr3_aa: CASSVASGGADTQYF

j_call: TRBJ1-5
v_call: TRBV28
cdr3_aa: CASSLRGLYSNQPQHF

j_call: TRBJ2-7
v_call: TRBV19
cdr3_aa: CASSIDHSGGRDEQYF

j_call: TRBJ1-4
v_call: TRBV28
cdr3_aa: CASSAERTAGGEKLFF

j_call: TRBJ2-2
v_call: TRBV27
cdr3_aa: CASSLMYGTTNTGELFF

j_call: TRBJ2-7
v_call: TRBV30
cdr3_aa: CACSQGTVNYEQYF

j_call: TRBJ2-7
v_call: TRBV11-2
cdr3_aa: CASSLGRQGGYEQYF

j_call: TRBJ2-7
v_call: TRBV7-9
cdr3_aa: CASSPGTGGYEQYF

j_call: TRBJ2-5
v_call: TRBV30
cdr3_aa: CAWTGKETQYF

j_call: TRBJ1-1
v_call: TRBV5-4
cdr3_aa: CASSKNPELSYANTEAFF

j_call: TRBJ2-2
v_call: TRBV18
cdr3_aa: CASSPDRGYTGELFF

j_call: TRBJ2-5
v_call: TRBV29-1
cdr3_aa: CSVDTGKTQYF

j_call: TRBJ2-5
v_call: TRBV28
cdr3_aa: CASSYLGQTEETQYF

j_call: TRBJ1-5
v_call: TRBV5-4
cdr3_aa: CASSFGGSSNQPQHF

j_call: TRBJ2-5
v_call: TRBV7-9
cdr3_aa: CATMSGQAFQETQYF

j_call: TRBJ2-1
v_call: TRBV7-3
cdr3_aa: CASSPRDFLGNNEQFF

j_call: TRBJ2-3
v_call: TRBV10-3
cdr3_aa: CAINRGLADPSTDTQYF

j_call: TRBJ1-1
v_call: TRBV27
cdr3_aa: CASSLFSGSTEAFF

j_call: TRBJ2-2
v_call: TRBV14
cdr3_aa: CASSQLNTGELFF

j_call: TRBJ1-4
v_call: TRBV9
cdr3_aa: CASSVEGEGKLFF

j_call: TRBJ2-5
v_call: TRBV29-1
cdr3_aa: CSVAVQETQYF

j_call: TRBJ2-2
v_call: TRBV10-3
cdr3_aa: CAISARTGDRTGELFF

j_call: TRBJ2-2
v_call: TRBV19
cdr3_aa: CASNFGTDQSANTGELFF